Below, one TCR beta chain is given with its context. The CDR3 loop spans 16 amino acids. Germline assignment: CDR1 MGHRA and CDR2 YSYEKL. The ends were cut back, 1 base at V and 7 bases at J, with 19 bases in the middle. PCR was performed using 60 Vbeta and 13 Jbeta primers. Produced via immunoSEQ multiplex PCR; TCRdb's table is partial and in-frame only. The sample contains 180,000 or so clones, approximately 79% of which appear only once. The data originate from a study of cytomegalovirus exposure and HLA in healthy donors. The rearrangement uses TRBV4-1 and TRBJ2-5; tentatively, D is TRBD1 (7 bases). This clonotype was sampled from a middle-aged man in good health and CMV-seropositive. Sequenced material: PBMCs. The CDR3 bases are TGCGCCAGCAGCCAAGTGGCAGGGGGGACCTCGGGGACCCAGTACTTC. It codes for CASSQVAGGTSGTQYF.